This TCR beta chain appears in the sequencing data of a study of T cell changes during pregnancy in multiple sclerosis. Assay: immunoSEQ multiplex PCR; the TCRdb copy retains only in-frame clones and omits some. The sample has approximately 88,000 clones, roughly 96% seen once. CDR1 is LNHNV, CDR2 YYDKDF, per germline (reference sequence). The CDR3 has 15 amino acids. The V end was cut by 0 bases, the J end by 9 bases, with 18 bases between. The clonotype was recovered from a female donor with multiple sclerosis, enrolled in a pregnancy study. This specimen consisted of peripheral blood, obtained in the second trimester of pregnancy. The rearrangement joins TRBV15 to TRBJ2-7, with D perhaps matching TRBD1 (6 bases). This chain's CDR3 is CATSREPRTDPGQYF. As DNA, the CDR3 is TGTGCCACCAGCAGAGAACCCCGGACAGACCCTGGGCAGTACTTC.